These 4 T cell receptor beta chains came from one sample sequenced in a study of prognosis after radiotherapy for stage I lung cancer. Starting from genomic DNA, TCR beta CDR3 was amplified through two-round multiplex PCR. Amplification during the initial PCR round employed primers specific to each TRBV and TRBJ gene. TCRdb reanalysed the multiplex PCR reads using MiXCR and keeps one entry per CDR3 protein. The table lists 11,000 to 15,000 distinct CDR3 sequences, about two fifths of them singletons. Sample: PBMCs, taken before or after stereotactic body radiation therapy (not recorded which). These receptors were taken from a donor at least 50 years old with non-small cell lung cancer.

This clonotype was counted many times. The chain combines TRBV18 with TRBJ2-5; maybe TRBD1 (5 bases). The CDR3 loop spans 13 amino acids. CDR1 KGHSH and CDR2 LQKENI come from the germline V gene. The V end lost 2 bases, the J end lost 6 bases, and 10 bases lay between the germline ends. In nucleotides, the CDR3 is TGTGCCAGCTCACCATTGAAGGGGCAGACCCAGTACTTC. Translated: CASSPLKGQTQYF.

This clonotype was recorded many times. The CDR3 nucleotides are TGTGCCACCAGTGATGGCAGCAAGGATCGGGAGTACTTC. Amino acids: CATSDGSKDREYF. V usage is TRBV24-1 and J usage is TRBJ2-7; no clear D gene. Germline lookup yields CDR1 KGHDR and CDR2 SFDVKD. The CDR3 is 13 amino acids. The V end lost 3 bases, the J end lost 11 bases, and 16 bases lay between the germline ends.

Of note for this clonotype: At one end, the junction sequence differs from germline, possibly due to a read error. This chain links TRBV28 with TRBJ1-5, with 7 bases aligning to TRBD1. From germline, CDR1 is MDHEN and CDR2 SYDVKM. There are 17 residues in the CDR3. CDR3 sequence: CASSFGSDRVGNQPHHF. The DNA of the CDR3 is TGTGCCAGCAGCTTCGGCTCTGACAGGGTTGGCAATCAGCCCCATCATTTT.

Relative to its sample, this clonotype is medium-sized. The V and J genes are TRBV6-1 and TRBJ1-2; D is unclear. CDR3 size: 12 residues. Trimming shortened V by 3 bases and J by 5 bases, and 7 bases separated the two germline ends. In germline, CDR1 is MNHNS, CDR2 SASEGT. The CDR3: CASSEGPYGYTF. Here the CDR3 DNA reads TGTGCCAGCAGTGAGGGTCCATATGGCTACACCTTC.